The TCR beta chain under discussion was sequenced for a study of monozygotic twins with inflammatory bowel disease. During cDNA synthesis, UMIs that each contained a 6-nucleotide sample barcode were added by means of template switching. After re-calling the 5' RACE reads, TCRdb lists one entry per CDR3 protein, DNA absent. In all, the sample yields more than 110,000 distinct CDR3 sequences. A note on this clonotype: Its antigen is still unknown.

Study-wide findings and caveats: Limited statistical power may explain no repertoire similarity difference between concordant and discordant twins.

The germline V gene has CDR1 GTSNPN and CDR2 SVGIG (reference sequence). The CDR3 totals 15 residues. This TCR came from a human donor with ulcerative colitis or Crohn's disease, or a healthy co-twin of an affected twin (not recorded which). This sequence joins TRBV30 and TRBJ1-2. Sequencing was carried out using blood. This CDR3 is CAWSVQAGRVVGYTF.